The 24 T cell receptor beta chains presented below share a single source sample, sequenced in a study of blood T cell repertoires in COVID-19. Sequencing used immunoSEQ multiplex PCR; TCRdb keeps in-frame clones, though not all of them. The sample has fewer than 35,000 clones; around 86% are singletons. Sequencing used peripheral blood. The receptors were gathered from a human donor in a cohort sampled during active COVID-19. The donor label of this sample is uncertain.

The V and J genes are TRBV7-2 and TRBJ2-7; 8 positions match TRBD1. With 4 bases clipped from V and 0 bases from J, the junction kept 5 bases outside the gene matches. The germline gives CDR1 SGHTA, CDR2 FQGNSA. The CDR3 is made up of 15 amino acids. This CDR3 reads CASSYGQGSSYEQYF. DNA of the CDR3: TGTGCCAGCAGCTACGGACAGGGAAGCTCCTACGAGCAGTACTTC.

The chain links TRBV3-1 (or the pseudogene TRBV3-2) to TRBJ1-1, with D unclear. V was shortened by 0 bases and J by 0 bases, with 8 bases between the two germline ends. CDR3 size: 15 residues. Germline V gene sequence: CDR1 LGHDT, CDR2 YNNKEL (reference sequence). The CDR3: CASSQESRLNTEAFF. The CDR3, as DNA: TGTGCCAGCAGCCAAGAAAGCAGGCTGAACACTGAAGCTTTCTTT.

The chain employs TRBV28 and TRBJ1-1; the match to TRBD1 covers 10 bases. CDR1 and CDR2 (germline): MDHEN, SYDVKM. The V and J ends lost 6 bases and 2 bases, in that order; junction bases with no gene match: 3. This CDR3 contains 14 residues. The CDR3 sequence is CASRTGGLNTEAFF. CDR3 nucleotide sequence: TGTGCCAGCAGGACAGGGGGCTTAAACACTGAAGCTTTCTTT.

This clone has only one observation. The CDR3 loop is CASSEGRFWTNQPQHF. In DNA form, the CDR3 reads TGTGCCAGCAGTGAAGGGCGGTTCTGGACTAATCAGCCCCAGCATTTT. The chain employs TRBV6-1 and TRBJ1-5; D gene ambiguous. Trimming pared 1 base from V and 4 bases from J, leaving 14 bases between. The CDR3 sequence is 16 residues long. The germline V gene encodes CDR1 MNHNS and CDR2 SASEGT.

The chain employs TRBV5-6 and TRBJ2-7, with D unresolved. This CDR3 is 13 amino acids long. With 0 bases removed from V and 4 bases from J, the gap between germline ends came to 8 bases. The V gene's germline CDR1 is SGHDT and CDR2 YYEEEE. The CDR3: CASSLGSNYEQYF. For the CDR3, the DNA is TGTGCCAGCAGCTTGGGGTCTAATTACGAGCAGTACTTC. Full variable domain (outside the CDR3, taken from reference TRBV5-6 and TRBJ2-7): DAGVTQSPTHLIKTRGQQVTLRCSPKSGHDTVSWYQQALGQGPQFIFQYYEEEERQRGNFPDRFSGHQFPNYSSELNVNALLLGDSALYLCASSLGSNYEQYFGPGTRLTVT.

This sequence joins TRBV5-4 and TRBJ2-1; the match to TRBD1 covers 10 bases. Germline V gene data show CDR1 as SGHNT and CDR2 as YYREEE (reference sequence). The CDR3 covers 15 residues. Unmatched junction bases numbered 3, after V lost 3 bases and J lost 3 bases. DNA for the CDR3: TGTGCCAGCAGCTCCGGACAGGGGGACTACAATGAGCAGTTCTTC. Translating it yields CASSSGQGDYNEQFF.

The chain links TRBV5-1 to TRBJ2-6, with TRBD1 identical over 8 bases. The V segment lost 4 bases and the J segment 4 bases; nucleotides outside the gene matches: 4. The CDR3 has 15 amino acids. Germline V gene sequence: CDR1 SGHRS, CDR2 YFSETQ. The CDR3 region has the DNA TGCGCCAGCAGCACAGGGGGGACCGGGGCCAACGTCCTGACTTTC. Encoded protein: CASSTGGTGANVLTF.

The V and J genes are TRBV19 and TRBJ2-1; 12 bases align to TRBD2. The CDR3 length is 18 residues. Germline-derived CDR1 and CDR2 are LNHDA and SQIVND (reference sequence). The V segment lost 3 bases and the J segment 4 bases; nucleotides outside the gene matches: 10. The CDR3 region has the DNA TGTGCCAGTAGTATTTCGTTCGGGCTAGCGGGGGGGTACAATGAGCAGTTCTTC. Its protein is CASSISFGLAGGYNEQFF. The entire variable domain, with the rest obtained from reference TRBV19 and TRBJ2-1, is as follows: DGGITQSPKYLFRKEGQNVTLSCEQNLNHDAMYWYRQDPGQGLRLIYYSQIVNDFQKGDIAEGYSVSREKKESFPLTVTSAQKNPTAFYLCASSISFGLAGGYNEQFFGPGTRLTVL.

DNA of the CDR3: TGTGCCAGCAGTTATCAGTATATAGCGGGGGGGCCCGGCACAGATACGCAGTATTTT. It encodes CASSYQYIAGGPGTDTQYF. This chain joins TRBV6-2 or TRBV6-3 and TRBJ2-3; TRBD2 aligns across 11 bases. This CDR3 contains 19 residues. Trimming cost V 3 bases and J 1 base; bases outside gene matches: 12. Germline CDR1 and CDR2: MNHEY and SVGEGT.

V and J are TRBV28 and TRBJ1-6, with D maybe TRBD1 (5 bases). The germline V gene encodes CDR1 MDHEN and CDR2 SYDVKM. The CDR3 covers 17 residues. The ends were cut back, 2 bases at V and 7 bases at J, with 18 bases in the middle. This chain's CDR3 is CASSLSYVRTRNSPLHF. The CDR3 DNA is TGTGCCAGCAGTTTAAGTTATGTTAGGACACGAAATTCACCCCTCCACTTT. Filled out from reference TRBV28 and TRBJ1-6, the complete variable domain reads DVKVTQSSRYLVKRTGEKVFLECVQDMDHENMFWYRQDPGLGLRLIYFSYDVKMKEKGDIPEGYSVSREKKERFSLILESASTNQTSMYLCASSLSYVRTRNSPLHFGNGTRLTVT.

V gene TRBV7-3 combines with J gene TRBJ1-1; perhaps TRBD1 as D (5 bases). The CDR3 sequence is 14 residues long. V was shortened by 4 bases and J by 0 bases, with 9 bases between the two germline ends. The germline gives CDR1 SGHTA, CDR2 FQGTGA. The DNA for the CDR3 is TGTGCCAGCAGCTCAGGGCGGCTGAACACTGAAGCTTTCTTT. Protein sequence: CASSSGRLNTEAFF.

The chain employs TRBV7-9 and TRBJ2-1; 10 bases are shared with TRBD2. The junction had 5 bases not matched to a gene; V was cut back by 5 bases and J by 1 base. The CDR3 totals 16 residues. Germline V lookup: CDR1 SEHNR, CDR2 FQNEAQ (reference sequence). The CDR3 loop is CASSPPGLASYNEQFF. The CDR3 DNA is TGTGCCAGCAGCCCACCGGGACTAGCGTCCTACAATGAGCAGTTCTTC.

This rearrangement joins TRBV7-2 to TRBJ2-3, with TRBD2 identical over 7 bases. The CDR3 has 15 amino acids. Trimming cost V 3 bases and J 6 bases; bases outside gene matches: 9. The germline CDR1 and CDR2 sequences are SGHTA and FQGNSA. CDR3 region: CASSFQAGRGDTQYF. The CDR3 bases are TGTGCCAGCAGCTTCCAAGCGGGGCGGGGGGATACGCAGTATTTT.

The rearrangement links TRBV2 to TRBJ1-2; TRBD1 agrees at 8 bases. The CDR3 covers 13 residues. Germline V gives CDR1 SNHLY, CDR2 FYNNEI. Trimming took 8 bases from V and 4 from J; bases not matched to a gene: 6. The CDR3 loop is CASRDRKPYGYTF. DNA for the CDR3: TGTGCCAGCCGGGACAGGAAACCCTATGGCTACACCTTC.

The V and J genes are TRBV3-1 (or the pseudogene TRBV3-2) and TRBJ2-7, with no clear D. This CDR3 contains 13 residues. CDR1 and CDR2 from the germline V gene are LGHDT and YNNKEL (reference sequence). V was cut by 0 bases and J by 2 bases, with 5 bases left in between. Here the CDR3 DNA reads TGTGCCAGCAGCCAAGATCTCGCCTACGAGCAGTACTTC. Translation gives CASSQDLAYEQYF.

The gene calls are TRBV2 and TRBJ2-2, with 7 bases identical to TRBD1. The germline V gene encodes CDR1 SNHLY and CDR2 FYNNEI. The CDR3 is 15 residues long. V lost 6 bases, J lost 2 bases, and 6 bases stayed unmatched. The DNA for the CDR3 is TGTGCCAGCAGCAAGGGACAGATAAACACCGGGGAGCTGTTTTTT. Translated, it gives CASSKGQINTGELFF.

The chain recombines TRBV5-6 with TRBJ2-7, with TRBD1 matching 7 bases. Germline assignment: CDR1 SGHDT and CDR2 YYEEEE. The CDR3 covers 18 residues. V shed 1 base and J 5 bases; nucleotides not matched to a gene: 18. CDR3 DNA sequence: TGTGCCAGCAGCTTGCCCTCTTTGAGGGGGCCAACCCGAAACGAGCAGTACTTC. Its translation is CASSLPSLRGPTRNEQYF.

V gene TRBV6-1 combines with J gene TRBJ2-7; tentative D call: TRBD1 (6 bases). In germline, CDR1 is MNHNS, CDR2 SASEGT. V shed 2 bases and J shed 3 bases, with 17 bases lying between them. This CDR3 comprises 16 residues. CDR3 amino acids: CASSEYVGRGIYEQYF. The CDR3 nucleotides read TGTGCCAGCAGTGAATATGTGGGAAGGGGGATCTACGAGCAGTACTTC.

Here the CDR3 reads CASSEDRAETQYF. CDR3 sequence (DNA): TGTGCCAGCAGTGAAGACAGGGCAGAGACCCAGTACTTC. This chain links TRBV2 with TRBJ2-5, with a tentative D call TRBD1 (6 bases). V lost 1 base and J 4 bases, leaving 7 bases between the germline ends. CDR3 length: 13 amino acids. The germline V gene has CDR1 SNHLY and CDR2 FYNNEI.

The chain recombines TRBV3-1 (or the pseudogene TRBV3-2) with TRBJ2-6; 8 bases are a match to TRBD1. Germline CDR1 reads LGHDT; CDR2 reads YNNKEL (reference sequence). Losses at the gene ends were 0 bases for V and 18 bases for J; bases not matched to a gene: 7. The CDR3 consists of 13 residues. CDR3 DNA sequence: TGTGCCAGCAGCCAAGATTTACAGGGGGGTAGGACTTTC. Its translation: CASSQDLQGGRTF.

The rearrangement joins TRBV6-5 to TRBJ1-5; D remains unclear. CDR1 and CDR2 (germline): MNHEY, SVGAGI. V was shortened by 7 bases and J by 2 bases, with 9 bases between the two germline ends. The CDR3 runs to 13 residues. This CDR3 is CASTEQGNQPQHF. CDR3 nucleotides: TGTGCCAGCACCGAGCAGGGCAATCAGCCCCAGCATTTT.

The chain is built from TRBV28 and TRBJ1-3; TRBD1 aligns across 11 bases. CDR3 length: 16 amino acids. J gave up 5 bases and V 6 bases, and 9 bases lay outside the gene matches. Germline CDR1 is MDHEN and CDR2 is SYDVKM. DNA for the CDR3: TGTGCCAGCAGCCTACCGGACAGGGGGCGAAGAAACACCATATATTTT. It codes for CASSLPDRGRRNTIYF.

The V and J genes are TRBV7-2 and TRBJ1-2; 7 bases agree with TRBD1. The CDR3 sequence is 14 residues long. Germline CDR1 reads SGHTA; CDR2 reads FQGNSA. V was clipped by 0 bases and J by 2 bases; unmatched bases: 0. This chain's CDR3 is CASSLAGQNYGYTF. In DNA form, the CDR3 reads TGTGCCAGCAGCTTAGCGGGACAGAACTATGGCTACACCTTC. Supplemented by reference TRBV7-2 and TRBJ1-2, the full variable domain reads GAGVSQSPSNKVTEKGKDVELRCDPISGHTALYWYRQSLGQGLEFLIYFQGNSAPDKSGLPSDRFSAERTGGSVSTLTIQRTQQEDSAVYLCASSLAGQNYGYTFGSGTRLTVV.

This sequence joins TRBV2 and TRBJ1-5; D possibly corresponds to TRBD1 (6 bases). Trimming stripped 5 bases from V and 8 bases from J, with 10 bases between. The CDR3 has 12 amino acids. From germline, CDR1 is SNHLY and CDR2 FYNNEI. The chain's CDR3 is CASSQGSKPQHF. Here the CDR3 DNA reads TGTGCCAGCAGTCAGGGGAGCAAGCCCCAGCATTTT. Drawing the rest from reference TRBV2 and TRBJ1-5, the complete variable domain is EPEVTQTPSHQVTQMGQEVILRCVPISNHLYFYWYRQILGQKVEFLVSFYNNEISEKSEIFDDQFSVERPDGSNFTLKIRSTKLEDSAMYFCASSQGSKPQHFGDGTRLSIL.